Each of the 12 T cell receptor beta chains below was sequenced from the same sample in a study of CD8+ T cells in alopecia areata. Reverse transcription of extracted RNA yielded cDNA, which provided the sequencing template. Produced via immunoSEQ multiplex PCR; TCRdb's table is partial and in-frame only. The table includes about 200,000 clones, about 61% detected once. Input material: CD8+ T cells sorted from blood. Every receptor here comes from a human donor in good health.

This chain links TRBV30 with TRBJ1-5; the match to TRBD1 covers 10 bases. J gave up 3 bases and V 5 bases, and 4 bases lay outside the gene matches. The CDR3 length is 14 residues. In germline, CDR1 is GTSNPN, CDR2 SVGIG (reference sequence). The DNA of the CDR3 is TGTGCCTGGGGAGGACAGGGGGACAATCAGCCCCAGCATTTT. Translating gives CAWGGQGDNQPQHF. The full variable domain, its missing parts supplied by reference TRBV30 and TRBJ1-5, is SQTIHQWPATLVQPVGSPLSLECTVEGTSNPNLYWYRQAAGRGLQLLFYSVGIGQISSEVPQNLSASRPQDRQFILSSKKLLLSDSGFYLCAWGGQGDNQPQHFGDGTRLSIL.

This clone is labeled medium-sized. The chain couples TRBV6-6 to TRBJ2-2; no definite D call. The CDR3 loop spans 13 amino acids. With 4 bases removed from V and 4 bases from J, the gap between germline ends came to 7 bases. Germline V gene lookup returns CDR1 MNHNY and CDR2 SVGAGI (reference sequence). In nucleotides, the CDR3 is TGTGCCAGCAGTTCGGACGTCACCGGGGAGCTGTTTTTT. Protein: CASSSDVTGELFF.

A few counts support this clone. The J gene is TRBJ1-1, the V gene TRBV4-1, with D perhaps matching TRBD1 (5 bases). With 2 bases removed from V and 5 bases from J, the gap between germline ends came to 6 bases. This CDR3 spans 12 amino acids. Per the germline V gene, CDR1 is MGHRA and CDR2 is YSYEKL. CDR3 residues: CASSQQGTEAFF. The CDR3 nucleotides are TGCGCCAGCAGCCAACAGGGAACTGAAGCTTTCTTT.

The rearrangement uses TRBV5-6 and TRBJ2-7; the match to TRBD1 covers 9 bases. J was trimmed by 5 bases and V by 0 bases; bases with no gene match: 6. Germline loops: CDR1 SGHDT, CDR2 YYEEEE. The CDR3 is 15 residues long. The DNA of the CDR3 is TGTGCCAGCAGCTTGGAAGGGACAGGGTTCGACGAGCAGTACTTC. It yields the protein CASSLEGTGFDEQYF.

This sequence joins TRBV19 and TRBJ1-2, with 10 bases lining up with TRBD1. CDR3 length equals 15 residues. CDR1 LNHDA and CDR2 SQIVND come from the germline V gene (reference sequence). The V and J ends lost 5 bases and 1 base, in that order; junction bases with no gene match: 4. CDR3 amino acids: CASSPGTGVNYGYTF. The DNA for the CDR3 is TGTGCCAGTAGTCCAGGGACAGGGGTTAACTATGGCTACACCTTC.

The rearrangement uses TRBV2 and TRBJ2-3; 8 nucleotides agree with TRBD1. V trimming: 10 bases; J trimming: 1 base; junction bases outside the gene matches: 4. CDR1 SNHLY and CDR2 FYNNEI come from the germline V gene. This CDR3 comprises 13 residues. CDR3 sequence reads: CATGTGRTDTQYF. CDR3 DNA: TGTGCCACAGGGACAGGACGCACAGATACGCAGTATTTT.

This clone was observed once. The junction and the germline gene differ at one end; a read error may be behind it. Other DNA sequences within the sample encode an identical CDR3. The chain joins TRBV5-1 to TRBJ1-1; no clear D gene. Per germline, CDR1 SGHRS and CDR2 YFSETQ. CDR3 size: 12 residues. The CDR3 region has the DNA TGCGCCAGCAGCCTGGGATCCACTGAAGCCTTCTTT. Encoded protein: CASSLGSTEAFF.

This rearrangement joins TRBV7-9 to TRBJ2-2; possibly TRBD1 for D (5 bases). Trimming removed 10 bases from V and 6 bases from J, with 12 bases in between. The length of the CDR3 is 12 residues. Germline values: CDR1 SEHNR, CDR2 FQNEAQ (reference sequence). CDR3 DNA: TGTGCCACGAGGTGGGGCGCCGGGGAGCTGTTTTTT. Translating gives CATRWGAGELFF.

This clone was seen a handful of times. The J gene is TRBJ1-1, the V gene TRBV4-1; D remains unclear. The V end lost 3 bases, the J end lost 4 bases, and 12 bases lay between the germline ends. CDR1 MGHRA and CDR2 YSYEKL come from the germline V gene. This CDR3 has 14 amino acids. DNA of the CDR3: TGCGCCAGCAGCCAGATAGGGAAGGGCACTGAAGCTTTCTTT. It yields the protein CASSQIGKGTEAFF.

V gene TRBV9 combines with J gene TRBJ2-1; D possibly corresponds to TRBD1 (6 bases). Between the trimmed V and J ends, which lost 2 bases and 7 bases, there was a span of 16 bases. In germline, CDR1 is SGDLS, CDR2 YYNGEE. The CDR3 runs to 15 residues. The chain's CDR3 is CASSVGSGTFNEQFF. CDR3 DNA: TGTGCCAGCAGCGTCGGGTCCGGGACATTTAATGAGCAGTTCTTC.

The chain recombines TRBV6-5 with TRBJ1-6, with D perhaps TRBD1 (5 bases). The germline CDR1 and CDR2 sequences are MNHEY and SVGAGI. The CDR3 runs to 16 residues. V was shortened by 0 bases and J by 7 bases, with 13 bases between the two germline ends. The CDR3 coding sequence is TGTGCCAGCAGTTACTCTTATGGCAGGGCGAATTCACCCCTCCACTTT. This sequence encodes CASSYSYGRANSPLHF.

The chain carries TRBV7-9 and TRBJ2-1; D may be TRBD1 (5 bases). The germline V gene encodes CDR1 SEHNR and CDR2 FQNEAQ (reference sequence). This CDR3 spans 16 amino acids. V lost 2 bases, J lost 9 bases, and 20 bases lay in between. The CDR3 nucleotides are TGTGCCAGCAGCTTAAGTACAGGAATATATCGGAGTGAGCAGTTCTTC. Translation gives CASSLSTGIYRSEQFF.